The 19 T cell receptor beta chains below come from one sample, sequenced in a study of CD8 T cells in Susac syndrome. Random hexamers served to reverse transcribe about 0.5 to 1 ug RNA. TCRdb re-called the immunoSEQ multiplex PCR reads through MiXCR, storing one row per CDR3 protein. The sample lists under 550,000 distinct CDR3 sequences, about 85% seen once, with roughly 0.11% in the top ten. Sequences were obtained from CD8+ T cells from PBMCs. The receptors were sampled from a human donor with multiple sclerosis.

This chain links TRBV13 with TRBJ1-1; D unclear. Germline loops: CDR1 PRHDT, CDR2 FYEKMQ (reference sequence). The CDR3 extends over 14 amino acids. V lost 5 bases and J lost 6, with 16 bases in between. The CDR3 here is CASSHDELGAEAFF. Written as DNA, the CDR3 is TGTGCCAGCAGCCACGACGAACTCGGCGCTGAAGCTTTCTTT.

This chain links TRBV10-1 with TRBJ2-1; D unclear. The CDR3 extends over 13 amino acids. Germline values: CDR1 WNHNN, CDR2 SYGVQD (reference sequence). V lost 3 bases and J lost 5, with 8 bases in between. The CDR3 protein is CASSDLAHNEQFF. The CDR3 DNA follows: TGCGCCAGCAGTGATCTGGCCCACAATGAGCAGTTCTTC.

The CDR3 spells CASSQDRASADNEQFF. For the CDR3, the DNA is TGCGCCAGCAGCCAAGATAGGGCTAGCGCAGACAATGAGCAGTTCTTC. The rearrangement links TRBV4-1 to TRBJ2-1, with a weak D call TRBD2 (6 bases). The CDR3 runs 16 residues. Germline CDR1 reads MGHRA; CDR2 reads YSYEKL. V gave up 0 bases and J gave up 5 bases, with 14 bases separating them.

A note on this clonotype: A junction end diverges from the germline sequence, so it may reflect a read error. V gene TRBV2 combines with J gene TRBJ2-7; no definite D call. The CDR3 spans 11 residues. Germline CDR1 is SNHLY and CDR2 is FYNNEI. CDR3 in DNA: TGTGCCAGTAGAGTAAACTACGGGCAGTACTTC. It codes for CASRVNYGQYF. The whole variable domain, filled in from reference TRBV2 and TRBJ2-7, reads EPEVTQTPSHQVTQMGQEVILRCVPISNHLYFYWYRQILGQKVEFLVSFYNNEISEKSEIFDDQFSVERPDGSNFTLKIRSTKLEDSAMYFCASRVNYGQYFGPGTRLTVT.

In this sample, this clonotype turned up a few times. The chain links TRBV5-1 to TRBJ1-1; D gene unclear. Germline V gene lookup returns CDR1 SGHRS and CDR2 YFSETQ. The CDR3 loop spans 12 amino acids. V lost 6 bases, J lost 5 bases, and 11 bases lay in between. The CDR3 coding sequence is TGCGCCAGCAACGGTGAGGAAACTGAAGCTTTCTTT. This gives the protein CASNGEETEAFF.

This chain connects TRBV7-6 to TRBJ2-7, with D perhaps being TRBD1 or TRBD2 (5 bases each). CDR1 SGHVS and CDR2 FNYEAQ come from the germline V gene. V lost 5 bases and J 2 bases, leaving 19 bases between the germline ends. The CDR3 covers 16 residues. CDR3 sequence reads: CASSTPSRDGTYEQYF. The CDR3 nucleotides are TGTGCCAGCAGCACCCCCTCTAGGGACGGAACCTACGAGCAGTACTTC. The full variable domain, with the rest looked up from reference TRBV7-6 and TRBJ2-7, is GAGVSQSPRYKVTKRGQDVALRCDPISGHVSLYWYRQALGQGPEFLTYFNYEAQQDKSGLPNDRFSAERPEGSISTLTIQRTEQRDSAMYRCASSTPSRDGTYEQYFGPGTRLTVT.

CDR3 DNA sequence: TGCGCCAGCAGTGTTTCAGGGGGGCTGCTGGAGACCCAGTACTTC. It encodes CASSVSGGLLETQYF. V usage is TRBV10-2 and J usage is TRBJ2-5; TRBD1 is a possible D gene (7 bases). CDR3 size: 15 residues. CDR1 is WSHSY, CDR2 SAAADI, per germline. Trimming left V 4 bases short and J 5 bases short, with 17 bases between.

J is TRBJ1-3 and V is TRBV4-1; no definite D call. Germline V gives CDR1 MGHRA, CDR2 YSYEKL. The CDR3 loop spans 12 amino acids. V lost 2 bases and J 4 bases, leaving 3 bases between the germline ends. The CDR3 sequence is CASSQLGNTIYF. CDR3 in DNA: TGCGCCAGCAGCCAACTGGGAAACACCATATATTTT.

The sample holds one count of this clonotype. The V gene is TRBV10-3, the J gene TRBJ2-7; D gene ambiguous. V lost 0 bases and J 4 bases, leaving 10 bases between the germline ends. This CDR3 is built from 14 residues. Per germline, CDR1 ENHRY and CDR2 SYGVKD. This chain's CDR3 is CAISESGLKYEQYF. CDR3 sequence (DNA): TGTGCCATCAGTGAGTCAGGGTTGAAGTACGAGCAGTACTTC.

This clonotype was recorded once. The genes are TRBV3-1 and TRBJ1-2; TRBD1 aligns across 7 bases. The CDR3 has 15 residues. V shed 3 bases, J shed 6 bases, and the junction held 10 bases outside the gene matches. CDR1 and CDR2 from the germline V gene are LGHDT and YNNKEL (reference sequence). DNA for the CDR3: TGTGCCAGCAGCCACGAACAGGGGATATTGGATGGCTACACCTTC. Its protein product is CASSHEQGILDGYTF.

This clonotype has a handful of counts. The gene calls are TRBV7-9 and TRBJ2-7, with 7 bases lining up with TRBD1. Trimming at V came to 4 bases and at J to 4 bases, leaving 4 bases not matched to a gene. The CDR3 length is 13 residues. The germline V gene encodes CDR1 SEHNR and CDR2 FQNEAQ (reference sequence). The CDR3 loop is CASSSQGEYEQYF. CDR3 coding DNA: TGTGCCAGCAGCTCGCAGGGGGAGTACGAGCAGTACTTC.

The chain joins TRBV29-1 to TRBJ2-7, with D tentatively TRBD1 or TRBD2 (5 bases each). Trimming took 8 bases from V and 3 from J, leaving 17 bases between them. Per germline, CDR1 SQVTM and CDR2 ANQGSEA. The CDR3 is 13 residues long. The CDR3 nucleotides read TGCAGCATTACCGGGACGGAGCACTACGAGCAGTACTTC. Protein product: CSITGTEHYEQYF.

This chain uses TRBV20-1 with TRBJ2-3; D not certain. Germline V gene lookup returns CDR1 DFQATT and CDR2 SNEGSKA (reference sequence). This CDR3 contains 16 residues. V lost 2 bases and J lost 2, with 17 bases in between. The CDR3 sequence is CSARSRLGSLTDTQYF. CDR3 DNA sequence: TGCAGTGCTAGATCCCGACTCGGATCTCTCACAGATACGCAGTATTTT.

The gene calls are TRBV6-6 and TRBJ2-2, with D unclear. Germline V lookup: CDR1 MNHNY, CDR2 SVGAGI (reference sequence). Trimming stripped 0 bases from V and 7 bases from J, with 9 bases between. CDR3 length equals 14 residues. The CDR3 sequence: CASSYSYGIGELFF. The CDR3 DNA reads TGTGCCAGCAGTTACTCTTATGGTATCGGGGAGCTGTTTTTT.

This clonotype appeared once. This chain connects TRBV27 to TRBJ2-7; D remains unclear. CDR1 and CDR2 (germline): MNHEY, SMNVEV (reference sequence). CDR3 length: 15 residues. V lost 3 bases and J lost 2, with 14 bases in between. The CDR3 DNA is TGTGCCAGCAGTTTGAGTAGCTCATCTGCCTACGAGCAGTACTTC. It encodes CASSLSSSSAYEQYF.

The V call is TRBV27, the J call TRBJ2-7; no clear D gene. CDR3 length: 13 residues. Germline V gene sequence: CDR1 MNHEY, CDR2 SMNVEV (reference sequence). With 3 bases removed from V and 6 bases from J, the gap between germline ends came to 12 bases. The CDR3 nucleotides read TGTGCCAGCAGTTTGGTCAGTTACAGCGAGCAGTACTTC. Protein product: CASSLVSYSEQYF.

The chain is built from TRBV14 and TRBJ1-1, with D unresolved. V shed 2 bases and J shed 0 bases, with 10 bases lying between them. The CDR3 runs to 15 residues. Germline CDR1 and CDR2: SGHDN and FVKESK. The CDR3 sequence: CASSQFGFMNTEAFF. In DNA form, the CDR3 reads TGTGCCAGCAGCCAATTCGGGTTTATGAACACTGAAGCTTTCTTT.

The chain joins TRBV27 to TRBJ1-1; 8 bases align to TRBD1. Trimming cost V 5 bases and J 3 bases; bases outside gene matches: 11. From germline, CDR1 is MNHEY and CDR2 SMNVEV (reference sequence). The CDR3 is 16 amino acids. This chain's CDR3 is CASSLRTGSVDTEAFF. In nucleotides, the CDR3 is TGTGCCAGCAGTCTCCGGACAGGGAGTGTGGACACTGAAGCTTTCTTT.

This chain links TRBV27 with TRBJ1-1; tentative D call: TRBD1 (6 bases). Germline CDR1 and CDR2: MNHEY and SMNVEV (reference sequence). V was pared by 3 bases and J by 5 bases, with 10 bases between. The CDR3 contains 13 residues. The chain's CDR3 is CASSFRGGTEAFF. The CDR3 DNA is TGTGCCAGCAGTTTTAGGGGGGGAACTGAAGCTTTCTTT.